This T cell receptor (beta chain) was recorded in a study of T and B cells in COVID-19 patients. Study background: Of roughly 21 active-infection patients, 15 to 18 carried comorbidities linked to unfavorable COVID-19 outcome.

This clonotype showed up just a few times. TRB was amplified from about 250-500 ng of blood genomic DNA. With V trimmed by 6 bases and J by 6 bases, 17 bases remained unmatched. The CDR3 consists of 18 residues. Germline lookup yields CDR1 SNHLY and CDR2 FYNNEI. Multiplex PCR with BIOMED2 TRB-A/B primer pools amplified TRB rearrangements. TCRdb called the multiplex PCR reads again in MiXCR, with one record for every CDR3 protein. This table has about 720 distinct CDR3 sequences, more than 20% appearing once. The sequencing input was blood. The TCR comes from a human donor with active COVID-19. This chain links TRBV2 with TRBJ2-5; TRBD2 aligns across 12 bases. The CDR3 sequence: CASSALTSGGGAGKTQYF. Here the CDR3 DNA reads TGTGCCAGCAGCGCCTTGACTAGCGGGGGCGGGGCCGGGAAGACCCAGTACTTC.